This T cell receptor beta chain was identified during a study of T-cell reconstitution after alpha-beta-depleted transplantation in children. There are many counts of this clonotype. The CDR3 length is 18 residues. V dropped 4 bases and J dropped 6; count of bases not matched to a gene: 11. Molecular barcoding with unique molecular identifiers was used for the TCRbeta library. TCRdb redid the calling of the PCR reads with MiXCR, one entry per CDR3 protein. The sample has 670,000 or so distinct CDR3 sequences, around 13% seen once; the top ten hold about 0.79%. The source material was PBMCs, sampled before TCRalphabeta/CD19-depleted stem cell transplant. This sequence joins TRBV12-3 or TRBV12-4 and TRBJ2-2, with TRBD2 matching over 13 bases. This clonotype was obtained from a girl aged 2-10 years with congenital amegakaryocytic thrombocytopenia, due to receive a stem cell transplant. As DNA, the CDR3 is TGTGCCAGCAGTTACAACATCGGACTAGCGGGAGTTCCCGGGGAGCTGTTTTTT. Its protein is CASSYNIGLAGVPGELFF.